The present T cell receptor (beta chain) was sequenced within a study of technical replicates of blood from a few donors. Here immunoSEQ multiplex PCR was the method, and the copy in TCRdb shows in-frame clones only, minus some. The sample includes about 80,000 clones, about 97% of them seen just once. V was pared by 2 bases and J by 7 bases, with 8 bases between. This CDR3 spans 13 amino acids. CDR1 and CDR2 (germline): MRHNA, SNTAGT. The receptor comes from a human donor in good health. Material: T cells isolated from PBMCs. V and J are TRBV6-4 and TRBJ2-2; D not resolved. CDR3 amino acids: CASSDTGGGELFF. In DNA, the CDR3 is TGTGCCAGCAGTGACACCGGTGGCGGGGAGCTGTTTTTT.